Shown below are 18 T cell receptor beta chains from a single sample sequenced in a study of control samples from healthy donors and cancer patients (TCRdb year 2020). Receptor amplification or capture employed the immunoSEQ multiplex PCR assay. TCRdb limited this immuneACCESS table to in-frame rearrangements with V and J called. A share of clones is missing; checked studies link under half to unresolved V genes, and the rest is unexplained. The sample table shows some 150,000 clones, and roughly 94% are seen once. Around 13% of the sample is held by the ten biggest clonotypes. The sample taken for sequencing was blood. These receptor sequences come from a man aged 35-49 years in good health.

The chain employs TRBV7-2 and TRBJ2-1; 7 bases are a match to TRBD1. Losses at the gene ends were 1 base for V and 5 bases for J; bases not matched to a gene: 8. Looked up from germline, CDR1 is SGHTA and CDR2 is FQGNSA. This CDR3 contains 16 residues. The CDR3: CASSLVSTGWHNEQFF. CDR3 nucleotides: TGTGCCAGCAGCTTAGTTTCGACAGGGTGGCACAATGAGCAGTTCTTC.

The rearrangement joins TRBV5-1 to TRBJ2-3; maybe TRBD2 (6 bases). This CDR3 comprises 16 residues. In germline, CDR1 is SGHRS, CDR2 YFSETQ. Trimming took off 2 bases at V and 2 bases at J, with 15 bases between the two ends. This chain's CDR3 is CASSFDRETPTDTQYF. Here the CDR3 DNA reads TGCGCCAGCAGCTTCGACCGGGAGACCCCCACAGATACGCAGTATTTT.

The gene calls are TRBV12-3 or TRBV12-4 and TRBJ2-3, with unresolved D. The CDR3 has 13 amino acids. With 7 bases removed from V and 2 bases from J, the gap between germline ends came to 10 bases. CDR3 nucleotide sequence: TGTGCCAGCACCCCCTCGGACACAGATACGCAGTATTTT. It codes for CASTPSDTDTQYF.

The chain links TRBV10-3 to TRBJ1-1; D is perhaps TRBD1 (5 bases). CDR3 length: 13 residues. Trimming pared 6 bases from V and 1 base from J, leaving 9 bases between. From germline, CDR1 is ENHRY and CDR2 SYGVKD. The CDR3 DNA follows: TGTGCCATCAGGCCGACAGCGAACACTGAAGCTTTCTTT. Translating it yields CAIRPTANTEAFF.

The chain uses TRBV5-4 and TRBJ2-6, with TRBD2 as a possible D gene (6 bases). The germline V and J ends were trimmed by 4 bases and 0 bases, with 14 bases remaining between them. This CDR3 spans 17 amino acids. The germline V gene has CDR1 SGHNT and CDR2 YYREEE (reference sequence). CDR3 coding DNA: TGTGCCAGCAGCACGGGAGCTTTGAGCTCTGGGGCCAACGTCCTGACTTTC. Amino acids: CASSTGALSSGANVLTF.

The rearrangement joins TRBV10-1 to TRBJ2-7; D unresolved. V was pared by 6 bases and J by 7 bases, with 16 bases between. The CDR3 runs 13 residues. From germline, CDR1 is WNHNN and CDR2 SYGVQD (reference sequence). The CDR3 region is CASSVDRLGEQYF. CDR3 DNA: TGCGCCAGCAGCGTGGACCGGCTCGGGGAGCAGTACTTC.

The genes are TRBV7-6 and TRBJ1-3; 8 bases agree with TRBD1. After removal of 5 bases from V and 1 base from J, the junction contained 13 bases not matched to a gene. Germline CDR1 SGHVS, CDR2 FNYEAQ. This CDR3 spans 18 amino acids. The CDR3 DNA reads TGTGCCAGCAGCCTAATCCTTGGACAGGGAGTTTCTGGAAACACCATATATTTT. Translated: CASSLILGQGVSGNTIYF. Full variable domain (remainder filled in from reference TRBV7-6 and TRBJ1-3): GAGVSQSPRYKVTKRGQDVALRCDPISGHVSLYWYRQALGQGPEFLTYFNYEAQQDKSGLPNDRFSAERPEGSISTLTIQRTEQRDSAMYRCASSLILGQGVSGNTIYFGEGSWLTVV.

CDR3 amino acids: CASSQRKVGLTQETQYF. The CDR3 nucleotides read TGTGCCAGCAGCCAACGGAAGGTGGGGCTGACTCAAGAGACCCAGTACTTC. The gene calls are TRBV4-2 and TRBJ2-5; perhaps TRBD1 as D (5 bases). The CDR3 has 17 amino acids. The V gene's germline CDR1 is LGHNA and CDR2 YNFKEQ. V was trimmed by 2 bases and J by 2 bases, leaving 18 bases between them.

The rearrangement joins TRBV15 to TRBJ1-6; 10 nucleotides agree with TRBD1. Trimming took 4 bases from V and 6 from J; bases not matched to a gene: 3. This CDR3 is 15 amino acids long. Germline-derived CDR1 and CDR2 are LNHNV and YYDKDF (reference sequence). Here the CDR3 reads CATSTWTGGNSPLHF. CDR3 DNA sequence: TGTGCCACCAGCACCTGGACAGGGGGTAATTCACCCCTCCACTTT.

Of note for this clone: Other nucleotide sequences from this sample produce the same CDR3. The chain carries TRBV7-8 and TRBJ2-7; TRBD1 is a possible D gene (5 bases). V shed 0 bases and J shed 3 bases, with 9 bases lying between them. This CDR3 is built from 14 residues. Germline V lookup: CDR1 SGHVS, CDR2 FQNEAQ. This CDR3 reads CASSLAQEVYEQYF. The CDR3 nucleotides are TGTGCCAGCAGCTTAGCACAGGAAGTCTACGAGCAGTACTTC.

J is TRBJ1-4 and V is TRBV27; D gene uncertain. V lost 2 bases to trimming and J lost 4 bases, with 8 bases between them. Germline V gene sequence: CDR1 MNHEY, CDR2 SMNVEV (reference sequence). This CDR3 region has 14 residues. The CDR3 protein is CASSLNGLNEKLFF. As DNA, the CDR3 is TGTGCCAGCAGTTTAAACGGGCTTAATGAAAAACTGTTTTTT.

This clone was detected only once. The V and J genes are TRBV10-2 and TRBJ1-2, with D uncertain. Per germline, CDR1 WSHSY and CDR2 SAAADI. The CDR3 length is 13 residues. The ends were cut back, 7 bases at V and 11 bases at J, with 20 bases in the middle. The CDR3 loop reads CASTETRTASYTF. CDR3 bases: TGCGCCAGCACCGAAACCCGGACGGCGTCTTACACCTTC.

The chain employs TRBV6-6 and TRBJ2-1, with 12 bases matching TRBD2. The V gene's germline CDR1 is MNHNY and CDR2 SVGAGI (reference sequence). V trimming: 7 bases; J trimming: 5 bases; junction bases outside the gene matches: 6. The CDR3 has 15 amino acids. The CDR3 nucleotides read TGTGCCAGCACCCTAGCGGGAGGGCCTAACAATGAGCAGTTCTTC. Its protein is CASTLAGGPNNEQFF.

J is TRBJ2-2 and V is TRBV6-2 or TRBV6-3; a possible D gene is TRBD1 (6 bases). This CDR3 comprises 14 residues. CDR1 is MNHEY, CDR2 SVGEGT, per germline. Trimming removed 5 bases from V and 7 bases from J, with 14 bases in between. This chain's CDR3 is CASSTLGGRGELFF. CDR3 DNA sequence: TGTGCCAGCAGTACCCTTGGGGGCCGCGGGGAGCTGTTTTTT.

The genes are TRBV6-5 and TRBJ1-1; D gene unclear. The germline gives CDR1 MNHEY, CDR2 SVGAGI. V lost 4 bases, J lost 3 bases, and 12 bases lay in between. This CDR3 contains 14 residues. DNA for the CDR3: TGTGCCAGCAGTTCGTGGCAGCCTGACACTGAAGCTTTCTTT. Translation gives CASSSWQPDTEAFF.

The rearrangement links TRBV12-5 to TRBJ1-4, with 8 positions matching TRBD1. Trimming removed 5 bases from V and 6 bases from J; junction bases left unmatched: 5. Germline CDR1 is LGHNT and CDR2 is FRNRAP. This CDR3 is 14 amino acids long. The CDR3 DNA is TGTGCTAGTGGTCTTGGACAGGGCCATGAAAAACTGTTTTTT. This gives the protein CASGLGQGHEKLFF.

V usage is TRBV11-2 and J usage is TRBJ2-7; 7 bases line up with TRBD1. V shed 0 bases and J 3 bases; nucleotides not matched to a gene: 2. The CDR3 loop spans 14 amino acids. Germline V CDR1 and CDR2: SGHAT, FQNNGV. CDR3 DNA sequence: TGTGCCAGCAGCTTAGATTCAGGGGGCTACGAGCAGTACTTC. Its protein is CASSLDSGGYEQYF.

This clone was seen only once. CDR3 sequence reads: CASSGTGVDEKLFF. CDR3 sequence (DNA): TGTGCCAGCAGCGGGACAGGGGTGGATGAAAAACTGTTTTTT. The V and J genes are TRBV28 and TRBJ1-4; 10 bases match TRBD1. CDR1 MDHEN and CDR2 SYDVKM come from the germline V gene. CDR3 size: 14 residues. Trimming took 6 bases from V and 6 from J; bases not matched to a gene: 4.